Listed below are T cell receptor beta chains from one sample, sequenced in a study of T cell repertoires in cytomegalovirus infection. TCRdb recomputed calls from the reads with MiXCR, one row per CDR3 protein. Found here are approximately 500,000 distinct CDR3 sequences, about 15% of them singletons; the top ten hold 20% to 30%. Sequencing was performed on CD8+ T cells from PBMCs. All receptors come from a human donor in good health (CMV status not recorded). Some clones in this sample may be carry-over from other donors' samples. The CDR3 runs from the conserved cysteine through the conserved F or W. A D gene is named only where the DNA matches it firmly. Size values are once, few and many counts, or a class for expanded clones, and some rows have none.

>TRBJ2-7|TRBV11-2|many|-
TGTGCCAGCAGCTTAGGTCCCCGAGAGCAGTACTTC
CASSLGPREQYF
>TRBJ1-5|TRBV20-1|-|TRBD1
TGCAGTGCTAGAGGCGGGACAGGGGCTCATCAGCCCCAGCATTTT
CSARGGTGAHQPQHF
>TRBJ1-3|TRBV28|few|-
TGTGCCAGCAAGTCCCTCCCCTGGTCTGGAAACACCATATATTTT
CASKSLPWSGNTIYF
>TRBJ1-6|TRBV5-5|-|-
TGTGCCAGCAGCTTGGGTTTAGGGAGGACAGATCATTCACCCCTCCACTTT
CASSLGLGRTDHSPLHF
>TRBJ2-3|TRBV11-3|-|TRBD1
TGTGCCAGCAGCGGACAGACAGGGGGCGGAGCAGATACGCAGTATTTT
CASSGQTGGGADTQYF
>TRBJ1-6|TRBV9|-|-
TGTGCCAGCAGCGTAGCCAGAGACAGAAATAATTCACCCCTCCACTTT
CASSVARDRNNSPLHF
>TRBJ2-7|TRBV7-9|many|-
TGTGCCAGCAGCGATCCTCTTAGGGCTCAAGACGAGCAGTACTTC
CASSDPLRAQDEQYF
>TRBJ2-1|TRBV20-1|-|TRBD2
TGCAGTGCTGGGGGACTAGCGGGAGTCGTCGGTGAGCAGTTCTTC
CSAGGLAGVVGEQFF
>TRBJ2-5|TRBV11-2|many|-
TGTGCCAGCAGCTTCCCCTTGGGGCCCCAAGAGACCCAGTACTTC
CASSFPLGPQETQYF
>TRBJ2-3|TRBV19|-|TRBD1
TGTGCCAGTGGGGGTACGGACAGGACTAGCACAGATACGCAGTATTTT
CASGGTDRTSTDTQYF
>TRBJ2-3|TRBV12-3/TRBV12-4|many|-
TGTGCCAGCAGTTTTGGCCCCGTGAGAGATACGCAGTATTTT
CASSFGPVRDTQYF
>TRBJ1-1|TRBV4-1|few|-
TGCGCCAGCGTTGGGTGGAGCACTGAAGCTTTCTTT
CASVGWSTEAFF
>TRBJ2-5|TRBV20-1|few|TRBD2
TGCAGTGCTAGACGGGGGGGACTAGCGGGGGACGAAAAGACCCAGTACTTC
CSARRGGLAGDEKTQYF
>TRBJ1-3|TRBV29-1|-|-
TGCAGCGTTGAAGGTCCGGGGGCGAGGGGAAACACCATATATTTT
CSVEGPGARGNTIYF
>TRBJ2-7|TRBV28|few|TRBD1
TGTGCCAGCAGTTCTCCCGGGACAGCCTCCTACGAGCAGTACTTC
CASSSPGTASYEQYF
>TRBJ1-1|TRBV7-8|many|-
TGTGCCAGCAGCTTGGAAGGACAGCACACTGAAGCTTTCTTT
CASSLEGQHTEAFF
>TRBJ2-2|TRBV12-3/TRBV12-4|-|-
TGTGCCAGCAGTTTTAATGCTTACCCGGAACTCGAGACCGGGGAGCTGTTTTTT
CASSFNAYPELETGELFF
>TRBJ2-1|TRBV19|-|TRBD2
TGTGCCAGTATCTCGGGCGGGACTAGCGGGAACCATGAGCAGTTCTTC
CASISGGTSGNHEQFF
>TRBJ2-1|TRBV7-7|many|TRBD2
TGTGCTAGCAGCTTAGGTAGCGGGAGTAGGTACAATGAGCAGTTCTTC
CASSLGSGSRYNEQFF
>TRBJ2-7|TRBV7-8|many|-
TGTGCCAGCAGCTTAGCAAGGAGCTCCGAGCAGTACTTC
CASSLARSSEQYF
>TRBJ1-4|TRBV4-1|many|-
TGCGCCAGCAGCCACGCCGGGACAACTAATGAAAAACTGTTTTTT
CASSHAGTTNEKLFF
>TRBJ2-1|TRBV7-9|many|TRBD1
TGTGCCAGCAGCTTAGGGGACAGTCCCTCCTACAATGAGCAGTTCTTC
CASSLGDSPSYNEQFF
>TRBJ2-7|TRBV7-6|many|TRBD2
TGTGCCAGCAGCTTAGCCAGGACTAGCCTCGAGCAGTACTTC
CASSLARTSLEQYF
>TRBJ1-1|TRBV27|-|-
TGTGCCAGCAGTTTAGTGGGGGGTAAGGTTGAAGCTTTCTTT
CASSLVGGKVEAFF
>TRBJ2-4|TRBV29-1|many|-
TGCAGCGTTAAAGACAGAGTAGCCAAAAACATTCAGTACTTC
CSVKDRVAKNIQYF
>TRBJ2-7|TRBV5-8|-|-
TGTGCCAGCAGCCCCGGGTTGCACCGGGGGGAGCAGTACTTC
CASSPGLHRGEQYF
>TRBJ2-2|TRBV7-3|many|-
TGTGCCAGCAGCTTAAAAGCTTCGGCTTCACGAACTACCGGGGAGCTGTTTTTT
CASSLKASASRTTGELFF
>TRBJ2-7|TRBV7-9|many|-
TGTGCCAGCAGCTTATCGGTCGAGTCCGGCGAGCAGTACTTC
CASSLSVESGEQYF
>TRBJ2-3|TRBV20-1|-|-
TGCAGTGCCACGACTAGTTCAGATACGCAGTATTTT
CSATTSSDTQYF
>TRBJ1-3|TRBV11-2|many|-
TGTGCCAGCAGTAGGTGGGAAGAAGCTGGCGGAAACACCATATATTTT
CASSRWEEAGGNTIYF
>TRBJ2-1|TRBV4-2|few|-
TGTGCCAGCAGCCAAGGGAGGGGCACTGAGCAGTTCTTC
CASSQGRGTEQFF
>TRBJ1-2|TRBV28|-|-
TGTGCCAGCAGCACCTTGGGGGGGGCGCCGAGCTATGGCTACACCTTC
CASSTLGGAPSYGYTF
>TRBJ2-3|TRBV10-3|few|TRBD2
TGTGCCATCAGTGACCCTAAGCGGGGGGTCACAGATACGCAGTATTTT
CAISDPKRGVTDTQYF
>TRBJ2-5|TRBV7-8|many|TRBD2
TGTGCCAGCAGCCCCGGGACTAGCGGGAGAGAGGAGACCCAGTACTTC
CASSPGTSGREETQYF
>TRBJ1-2|TRBV28|-|-
TGTGCCAGCATGTACCCTAACTATGGCTACACCTTC
CASMYPNYGYTF
>TRBJ1-4|TRBV10-3|many|-
TGTGCCATCAGTGAGTCTGATTACCTCCGGGGAACTAATGAAAAACTGTTTTTT
CAISESDYLRGTNEKLFF
>TRBJ2-3|TRBV27|-|-
TGTGCCAGCAGTTTATCCGGGACCCCTACGGGTGCGCAGTATTTT
CASSLSGTPTGAQYF
>TRBJ2-2|TRBV12-3/TRBV12-4|few|-
TGTGCCAGCAGTTTGGGCGTTCCAGGGAGCATCGGGGAGCTGTTTTTT
CASSLGVPGSIGELFF
>TRBJ2-2|TRBV7-3|-|TRBD1
TGTGCCAGCAGCCACTACGCCGGGACAGGGGCCGGGGAGCTGTTTTTT
CASSHYAGTGAGELFF
>TRBJ1-2|TRBV7-9|many|-
TGTGCCAGCACCAACTCGGGCGGATTCGAAGCTAACTATGGCTACACCTTC
CASTNSGGFEANYGYTF
>TRBJ2-1|TRBV7-2|many|TRBD2
TGTGCCAGCCTAGCGGGGGTCCTTTTGAATGAGCAGTTCTTC
CASLAGVLLNEQFF
>TRBJ1-6|TRBV6-5|many|TRBD1
TGTGCCAGCAGTTACGGGACAGGGGATAATTCACCCCTCCACTTT
CASSYGTGDNSPLHF